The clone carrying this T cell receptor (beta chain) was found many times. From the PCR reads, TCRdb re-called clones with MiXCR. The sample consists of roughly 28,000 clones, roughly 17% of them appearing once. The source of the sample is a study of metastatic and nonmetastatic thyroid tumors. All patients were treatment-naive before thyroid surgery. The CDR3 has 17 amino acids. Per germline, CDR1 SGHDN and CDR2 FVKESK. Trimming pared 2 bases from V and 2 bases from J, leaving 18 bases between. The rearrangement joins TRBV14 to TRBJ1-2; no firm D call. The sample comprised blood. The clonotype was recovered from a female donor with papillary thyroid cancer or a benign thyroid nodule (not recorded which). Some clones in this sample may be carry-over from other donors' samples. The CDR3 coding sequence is TGTGCCAGCAGCCAATACTTAGACAATCGAAGGAACTATGGCTACACCTTC. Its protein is CASSQYLDNRRNYGYTF.